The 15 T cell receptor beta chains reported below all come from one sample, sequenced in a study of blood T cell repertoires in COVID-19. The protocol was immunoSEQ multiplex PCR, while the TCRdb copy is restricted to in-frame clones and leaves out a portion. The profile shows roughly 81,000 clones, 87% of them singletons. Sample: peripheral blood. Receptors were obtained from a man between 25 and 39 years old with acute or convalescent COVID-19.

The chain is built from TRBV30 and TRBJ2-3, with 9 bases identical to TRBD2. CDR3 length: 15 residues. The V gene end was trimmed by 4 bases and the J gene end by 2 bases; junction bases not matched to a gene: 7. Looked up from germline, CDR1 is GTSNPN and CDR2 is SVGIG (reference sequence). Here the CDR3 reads CAWTRAGGNTDTQYF. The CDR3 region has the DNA TGTGCCTGGACTAGAGCGGGAGGTAACACAGATACGCAGTATTTT. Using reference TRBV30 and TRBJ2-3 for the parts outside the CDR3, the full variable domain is SQTIHQWPATLVQPVGSPLSLECTVEGTSNPNLYWYRQAAGRGLQLLFYSVGIGQISSEVPQNLSASRPQDRQFILSSKKLLLSDSGFYLCAWTRAGGNTDTQYFGPGTRLTVL.

CDR3 in amino acids: CASSASSSGRVYEQYF. As DNA, the CDR3 is TGTGCCAGCAGCGCCTCCTCTAGCGGGAGGGTCTACGAGCAGTACTTC. The chain uses TRBV9 and TRBJ2-7; TRBD2 matches 12 bases. The J segment lost 3 bases and the V segment lost 3 bases, leaving 7 bases of the junction unmatched. Germline loops: CDR1 SGDLS, CDR2 YYNGEE. CDR3 length: 16 amino acids.

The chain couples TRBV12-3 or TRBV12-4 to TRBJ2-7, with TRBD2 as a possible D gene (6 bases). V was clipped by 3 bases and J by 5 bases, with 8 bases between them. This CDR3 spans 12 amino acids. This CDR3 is CASSLGGHEQYF. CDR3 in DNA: TGTGCCAGCAGTTTGGGGGGACACGAGCAGTACTTC.

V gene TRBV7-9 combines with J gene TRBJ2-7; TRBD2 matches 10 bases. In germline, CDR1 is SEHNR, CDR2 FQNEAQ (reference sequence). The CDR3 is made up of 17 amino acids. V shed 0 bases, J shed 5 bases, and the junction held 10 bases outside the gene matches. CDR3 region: CASSLAVGASGSNEQYF. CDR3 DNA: TGTGCCAGCAGCTTAGCAGTTGGGGCTAGCGGGAGCAACGAGCAGTACTTC.

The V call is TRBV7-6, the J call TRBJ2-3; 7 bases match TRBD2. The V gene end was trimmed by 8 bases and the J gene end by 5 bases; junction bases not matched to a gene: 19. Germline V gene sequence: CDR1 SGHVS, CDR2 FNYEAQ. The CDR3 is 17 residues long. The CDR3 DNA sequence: TGTGCCAGCGGGCCTAGCGGTACTCTAAAAAGGGGAGATACGCAGTATTTT. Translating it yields CASGPSGTLKRGDTQYF.

The CDR3 bases are TGTGCCAGCAGTCGGGACAGCGGAAACACCATATATTTT. It is translated as CASSRDSGNTIYF. The chain is built from TRBV12-3 or TRBV12-4 and TRBJ1-3; 7 nucleotides align to TRBD1. The length of the CDR3 is 13 residues. The J segment lost 4 bases and the V segment lost 5 bases, leaving 2 bases of the junction unmatched.

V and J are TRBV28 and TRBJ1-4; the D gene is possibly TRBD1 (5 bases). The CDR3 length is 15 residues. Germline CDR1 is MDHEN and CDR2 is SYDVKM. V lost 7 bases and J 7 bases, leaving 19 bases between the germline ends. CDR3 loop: CASTSQLGAIEKLFF. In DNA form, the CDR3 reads TGTGCCAGCACCTCACAGCTTGGGGCAATTGAAAAACTGTTTTTT. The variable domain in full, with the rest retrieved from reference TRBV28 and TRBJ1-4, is DVKVTQSSRYLVKRTGEKVFLECVQDMDHENMFWYRQDPGLGLRLIYFSYDVKMKEKGDIPEGYSVSREKKERFSLILESASTNQTSMYLCASTSQLGAIEKLFFGSGTQLSVL.

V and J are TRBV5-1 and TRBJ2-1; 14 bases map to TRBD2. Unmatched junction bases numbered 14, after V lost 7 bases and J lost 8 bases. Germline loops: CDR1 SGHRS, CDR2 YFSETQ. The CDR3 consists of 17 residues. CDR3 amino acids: CASLSPGGLAGVYEQFF. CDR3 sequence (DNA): TGCGCCAGCCTTTCCCCGGGGGGACTAGCGGGAGTATATGAGCAGTTCTTC. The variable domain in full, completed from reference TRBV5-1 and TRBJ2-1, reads KAGVTQTPRYLIKTRGQQVTLSCSPISGHRSVSWYQQTPGQGLQFLFEYFSETQRNKGNFPGRFSGRQFSNSRSEMNVSTLELGDSALYLCASLSPGGLAGVYEQFFGPGTRLTVL.

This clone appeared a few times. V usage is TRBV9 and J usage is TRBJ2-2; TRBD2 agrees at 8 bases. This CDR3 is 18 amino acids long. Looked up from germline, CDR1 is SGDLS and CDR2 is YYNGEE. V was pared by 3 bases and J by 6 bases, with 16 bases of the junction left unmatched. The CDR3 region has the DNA TGTGCCAGCAGCGCCTCTCCTTCAAGCGGGAGTCGATCCGGGGAGCTGTTTTTT. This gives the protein CASSASPSSGSRSGELFF.

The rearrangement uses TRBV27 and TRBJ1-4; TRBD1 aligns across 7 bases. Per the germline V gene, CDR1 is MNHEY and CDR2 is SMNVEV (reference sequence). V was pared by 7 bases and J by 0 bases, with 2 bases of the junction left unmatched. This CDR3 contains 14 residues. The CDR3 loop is CASTTGATNEKLFF. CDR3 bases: TGTGCCAGCACCACAGGGGCAACTAATGAAAAACTGTTTTTT.

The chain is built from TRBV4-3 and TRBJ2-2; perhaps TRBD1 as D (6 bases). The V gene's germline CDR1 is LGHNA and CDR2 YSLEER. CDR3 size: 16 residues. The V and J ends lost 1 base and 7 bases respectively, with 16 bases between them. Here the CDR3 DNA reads TGCGCCAGCAGCCAAGTTCTAGGGACCAGGGGCGGGGAGCTGTTTTTT. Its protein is CASSQVLGTRGGELFF.

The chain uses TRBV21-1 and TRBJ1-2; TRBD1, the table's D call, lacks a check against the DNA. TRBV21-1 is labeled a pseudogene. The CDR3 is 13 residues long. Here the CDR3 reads CASSKQGHGGYTF. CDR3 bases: TGTGCCAGCAGCAAACAGGGACACGGTGGCTACACCTTC.

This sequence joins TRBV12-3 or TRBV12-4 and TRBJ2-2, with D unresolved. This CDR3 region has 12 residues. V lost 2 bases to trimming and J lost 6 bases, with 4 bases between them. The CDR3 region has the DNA TGTGCCAGCAGTTTACTCTCCGGGGAGCTGTTTTTT. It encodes CASSLLSGELFF.

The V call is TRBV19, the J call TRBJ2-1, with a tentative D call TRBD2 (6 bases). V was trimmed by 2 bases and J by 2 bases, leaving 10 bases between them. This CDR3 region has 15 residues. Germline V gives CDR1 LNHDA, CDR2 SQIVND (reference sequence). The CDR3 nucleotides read TGTGCCAGTAGTATAAGCGGAGGGGCCTACAATGAGCAGTTCTTC. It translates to CASSISGGAYNEQFF.

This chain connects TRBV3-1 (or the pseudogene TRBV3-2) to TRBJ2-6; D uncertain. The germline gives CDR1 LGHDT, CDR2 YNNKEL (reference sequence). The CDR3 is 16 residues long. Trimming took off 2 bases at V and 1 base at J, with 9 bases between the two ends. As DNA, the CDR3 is TGTGCCAGCAGCCAAATTTTGCGATCTGGGGCCAACGTCCTGACTTTC. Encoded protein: CASSQILRSGANVLTF.